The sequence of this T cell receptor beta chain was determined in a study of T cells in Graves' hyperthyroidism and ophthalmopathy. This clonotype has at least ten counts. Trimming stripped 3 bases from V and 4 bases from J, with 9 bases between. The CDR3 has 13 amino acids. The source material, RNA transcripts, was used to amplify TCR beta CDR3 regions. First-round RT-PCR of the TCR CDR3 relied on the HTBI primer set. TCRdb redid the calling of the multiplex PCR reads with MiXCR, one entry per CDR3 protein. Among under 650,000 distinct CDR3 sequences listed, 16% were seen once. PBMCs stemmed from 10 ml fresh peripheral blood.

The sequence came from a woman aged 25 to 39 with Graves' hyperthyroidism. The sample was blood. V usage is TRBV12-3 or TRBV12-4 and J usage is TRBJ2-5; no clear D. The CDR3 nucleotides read TGTGCCAGCAGTTTTTTTATAGTAGAGACCCAGTACTTC. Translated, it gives CASSFFIVETQYF.